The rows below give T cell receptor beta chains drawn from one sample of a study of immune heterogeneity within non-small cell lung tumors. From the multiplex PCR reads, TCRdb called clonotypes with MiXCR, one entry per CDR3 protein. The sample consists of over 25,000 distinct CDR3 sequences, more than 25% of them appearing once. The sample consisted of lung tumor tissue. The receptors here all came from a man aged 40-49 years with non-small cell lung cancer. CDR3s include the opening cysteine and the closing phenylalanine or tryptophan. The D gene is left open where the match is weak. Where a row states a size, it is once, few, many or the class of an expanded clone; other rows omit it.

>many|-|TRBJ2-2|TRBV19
TGTGCCAGTAGTATTACAGGGGGGGACACCGGGGAGCTGTTTTTT
CASSITGGDTGELFF
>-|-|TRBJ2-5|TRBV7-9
TGTGCCAGGAGCTCGCCGGTAGCGGACCAAGAGACCCAGTACTTC
CARSSPVADQETQYF
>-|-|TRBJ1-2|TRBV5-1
TGCGCCAGCAGCTCGGGTCGCCGCCCAAATCCCTATGGCTACACCTTC
CASSSGRRPNPYGYTF
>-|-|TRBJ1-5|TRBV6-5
TGTACCAGCAGTTCCCTGGGACACCCCGTAGGGCCCCAGCATTTT
CTSSSLGHPVGPQHF
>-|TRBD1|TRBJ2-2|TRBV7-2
TGTGCCAGCAGCTTATACGGGACAGTTAACACCGGGGAGCTGTTTTTT
CASSLYGTVNTGELFF
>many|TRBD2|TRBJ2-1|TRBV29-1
TGCAGCACAAGGACTAGCGGGAGGTATGAGCAGTTCTTC
CSTRTSGRYEQFF
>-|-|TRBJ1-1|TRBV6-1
TGTGCCAGCAGCCGACGGGGGCTAGGTGAAGCTTTCTTT
CASSRRGLGEAFF
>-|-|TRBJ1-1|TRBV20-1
TGCAGTGCCCCGGTGGGATCTATCGTAGCTTTCTTT
CSAPVGSIVAFF
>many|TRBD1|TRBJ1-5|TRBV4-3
TGCGCCAGCAGCCCTCACGGGAGGGGGCTTCAGCCCCAGCATTTT
CASSPHGRGLQPQHF
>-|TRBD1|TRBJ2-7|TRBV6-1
TGTGCCAGCAGTGAAACGTCAGGGGGCGTGACGGAGCAGTACTTC
CASSETSGGVTEQYF
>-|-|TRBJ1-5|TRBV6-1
TGTGCCAGCAGTGAAAATCGGGGTAACGGCAATCAGCCCCAGCATTTT
CASSENRGNGNQPQHF
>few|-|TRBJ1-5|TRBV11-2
TGTGCCAGCAGCGCTATGGGCAGGAGCAATCAGCCCCAGCATTTT
CASSAMGRSNQPQHF
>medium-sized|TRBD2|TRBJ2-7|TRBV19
TGTGCCAGTAGTATGGGGCTAGCGGGAGTCTACGAGCAGTACTTC
CASSMGLAGVYEQYF
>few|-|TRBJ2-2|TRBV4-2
TGTGCCAGCAGCCAAGATGTTTTCGCCGGGGAGCTGTTTTTT
CASSQDVFAGELFF
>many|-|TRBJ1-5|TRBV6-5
TGTGCCAGCAGTTACGACAGCTATCAGCCCCAGCATTTT
CASSYDSYQPQHF
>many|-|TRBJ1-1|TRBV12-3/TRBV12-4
TGTGCCAGCAGTCTTTCCCTAAGAACTGAAGCTTTCTTT
CASSLSLRTEAFF
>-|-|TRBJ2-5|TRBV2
TGTGCCAGCAGAGAAAGTACAGTCCAAGAGACCCAGTACTTC
CASRESTVQETQYF
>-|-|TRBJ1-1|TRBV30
TGTGCCTGGAGTGTACCTCAGCACATGAACACTGAAGCTTTCTTT
CAWSVPQHMNTEAFF
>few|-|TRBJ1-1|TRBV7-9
TGTGCCAGCAGCTTCCGGTCGGTAGGGGAGAACACTGAAGCTTTCTTT
CASSFRSVGENTEAFF
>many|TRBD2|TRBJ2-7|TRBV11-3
TGTGCCAGCAGCCTCTCCGGGACTAGCATCGGCGAGCAGTACTTC
CASSLSGTSIGEQYF
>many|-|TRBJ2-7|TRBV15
TGTGCCACCAGCAGAGATACGGCCCGTACCTACGAGCAGTACTTC
CATSRDTARTYEQYF
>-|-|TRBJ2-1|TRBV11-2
TGTGCCAGCAGCCGCCAGTTGAGTGAGCAGTTCTTC
CASSRQLSEQFF
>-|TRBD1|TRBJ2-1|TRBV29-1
TGCAGCGTGGACAGGACAGGGGGCAAGAGTGAGCAGTTCTTC
CSVDRTGGKSEQFF
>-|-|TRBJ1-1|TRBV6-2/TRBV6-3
TGTGCCAGCAGTTACTTGAGGTCAGGCAGCGGGGGGAACACTGAAGCTTTCTTT
CASSYLRSGSGGNTEAFF
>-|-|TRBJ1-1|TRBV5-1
TGCGCCAGCAGCTTGGGGCCCCTTAAGGCTGAAGCTTTCTTT
CASSLGPLKAEAFF
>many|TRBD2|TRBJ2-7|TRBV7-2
TGTGCCAGCAGCTTGACTAGCGGGGAGAGCTCCTACGAGCAGTACTTC
CASSLTSGESSYEQYF
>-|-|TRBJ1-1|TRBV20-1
-
CSAWGQGSTETFF
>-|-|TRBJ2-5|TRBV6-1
TGTGCCAGCAGTACAGGGGAGACCCAGTACTTC
CASSTGETQYF
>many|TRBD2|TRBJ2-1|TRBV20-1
TGCAGTGCTAGGGAGCCAGCGGGAATTTACAATGAGCAGTTCTTC
CSAREPAGIYNEQFF
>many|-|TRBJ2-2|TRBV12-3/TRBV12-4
TGTGCCACACAAAGCGCGAACACCGGGGAGCTGTTTTTT
CATQSANTGELFF
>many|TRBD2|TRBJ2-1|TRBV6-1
TGTGCCAGCAGAGAGCGGGAGGGCCTTCGGGAGCAGTTCTTC
CASREREGLREQFF
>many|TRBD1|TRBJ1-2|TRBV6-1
TGTGCCAGCAGAGGGGGCGACTATGGCTACACCTTC
CASRGGDYGYTF
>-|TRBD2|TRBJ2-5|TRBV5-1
TGCGCCAGCAGCTTGGGAGTAGGGACGGGAGGGGTGAAGACCCAGTACTTC
CASSLGVGTGGVKTQYF
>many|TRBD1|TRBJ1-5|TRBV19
TGTGCCAGTACCGTTCGGACAGGGGTGAGTCAGCCCCAGCATTTT
CASTVRTGVSQPQHF
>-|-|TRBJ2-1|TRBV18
TGTGCCAGCTCCTACGGACTATCGGGGCCGTGGGGCAATGAGCAGTTCTTC
CASSYGLSGPWGNEQFF
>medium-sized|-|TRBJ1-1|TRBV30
TGTGCCTGGAGCAAGGGGGGGAACACTGAAGCTTTCTTT
CAWSKGGNTEAFF
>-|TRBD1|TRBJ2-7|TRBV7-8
TGTGCCAGCAGCCCCGAGGGACAGGGTTTCGGCGAGCAGTACTTC
CASSPEGQGFGEQYF
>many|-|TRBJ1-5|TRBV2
TGTGCCAGCAGTGACCGGGGTGACAATCAGCCCCAGCATTTT
CASSDRGDNQPQHF
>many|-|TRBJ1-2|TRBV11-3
TGTGCCAGCAGCTTAGATAGTGGCTACACCTTC
CASSLDSGYTF
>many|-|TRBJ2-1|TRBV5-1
TGCGCCAGCAGCTTTAGCGGAGGGGGCTTGAATGAGCAGTTCTTC
CASSFSGGGLNEQFF
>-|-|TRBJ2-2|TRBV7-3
TGTGCCAGCAGCTCGAGACAGCACACCGGGGAGCTGTTTTTT
CASSSRQHTGELFF
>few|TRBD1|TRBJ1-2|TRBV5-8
TGTGCCAGCAGCCTTGACAGGGCCTATGGCTACACCTTC
CASSLDRAYGYTF
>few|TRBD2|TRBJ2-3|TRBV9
TGTGCCAGCAGCTCCCGACTCGGTCATGGACTAGCGGGAAACACAGATACGCAGTATTTT
CASSSRLGHGLAGNTDTQYF
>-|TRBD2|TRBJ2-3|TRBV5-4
TGTGCCAGCAGCTTGGCGGGAGGGCATGGAGATACGCAGTATTTT
CASSLAGGHGDTQYF
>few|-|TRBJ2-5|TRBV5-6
TGTGCCAGCAGCTTGATCGACAGCCAAGAGACCCAGTACTTC
CASSLIDSQETQYF
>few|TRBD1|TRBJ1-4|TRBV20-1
TGCAGTGCTAGCCTTGACAGGGTCGAAAAACTGTTTTTT
CSASLDRVEKLFF
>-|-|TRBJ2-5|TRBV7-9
TGTGCCAGCATCCAGACAGGCCAAGAGACCCAGTACTTC
CASIQTGQETQYF
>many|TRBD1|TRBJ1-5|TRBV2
TGTGCCAGCAGTGGCGACAGGGGAACTCAGCCCCAGCATTTT
CASSGDRGTQPQHF
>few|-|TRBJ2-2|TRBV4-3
TGCGCCAGCAGCCAAGTCCGGGGGCAGACCGGGGAGCTGTTTTTT
CASSQVRGQTGELFF
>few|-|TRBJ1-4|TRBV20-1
TGCAGTGCTAGATTCGGGGGACTTAATGAAAAACTGTTTTTT
CSARFGGLNEKLFF
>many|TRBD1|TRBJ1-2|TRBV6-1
TGTGCCAGCACTTACGGGACAGGGGGTGGCTACACCTTC
CASTYGTGGGYTF
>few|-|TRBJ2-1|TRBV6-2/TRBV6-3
TGTGCCAGCAGTTACCTCTTGAATGAGCAGTTCTTC
CASSYLLNEQFF
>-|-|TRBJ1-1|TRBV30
TGTGCCTGGAGTGACAGTGAATCTGAAGCTTTCTTT
CAWSDSESEAFF
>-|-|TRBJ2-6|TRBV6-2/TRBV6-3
TGTGCCAGCAGCTTACCGAATCCGGGTATCTTGGCCAACGTCCTGACTTTC
CASSLPNPGILANVLTF
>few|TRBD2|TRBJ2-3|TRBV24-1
TGTGCCACCAGTGATAGGACGGGGGGGGCGCAGTATTTT
CATSDRTGGAQYF
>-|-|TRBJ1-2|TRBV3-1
TGTGCCAGCAGCCAAGATCGGCAAACAGGGAGGGGCTACACCTTC
CASSQDRQTGRGYTF
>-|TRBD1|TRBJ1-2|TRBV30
TGTGCTTGGAGCGGACAGGGTAACTATGTCTACACCTTC
CAWSGQGNYVYTF